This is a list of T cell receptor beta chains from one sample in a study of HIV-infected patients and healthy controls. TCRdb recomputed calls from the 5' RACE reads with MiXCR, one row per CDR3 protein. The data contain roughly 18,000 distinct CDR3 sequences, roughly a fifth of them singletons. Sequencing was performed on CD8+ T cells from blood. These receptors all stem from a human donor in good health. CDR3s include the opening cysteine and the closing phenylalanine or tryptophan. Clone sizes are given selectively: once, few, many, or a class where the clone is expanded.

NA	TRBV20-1	CSARGTGWNEKLFF
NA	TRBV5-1	CASSLRNSGGANEKLFF
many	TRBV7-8	CATNRGTNEKLFF
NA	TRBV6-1	CASSVLGGANYGYTF
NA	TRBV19	CASSMTRSSYEQYF
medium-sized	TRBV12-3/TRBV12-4	CASRHDTGLKTQYF
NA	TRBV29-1	CSVVGRGTSRVQFF
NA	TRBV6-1	CASSAWTGAGDTQYF
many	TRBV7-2	CASSLSDSSYNEQFF
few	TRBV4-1	CASSQEQVMRLSGNTIYF
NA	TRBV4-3	CASSYSGNEQFF
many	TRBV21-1	CASSKTGVDLAYEQYF
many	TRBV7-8	CASKRGRNEKLFF
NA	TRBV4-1	CASSQVSGSYEQYF
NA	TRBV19	CAIQPKGGAAFF
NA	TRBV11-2	CASSQMTGGNYGYTF
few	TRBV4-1	CASSQDQGDSPYGYTF
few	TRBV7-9	CASSPIASGLVRLEQYF
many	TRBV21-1	CASSKGQGWTGELFF
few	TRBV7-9	CASRLEGAKNIQYF
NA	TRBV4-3	CASSQDAGWSGNTIYF
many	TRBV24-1	CATSGTDYSVQFF
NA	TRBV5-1	CASSQAPGNEQFF
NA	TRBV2	CASSGGTGRVRGYTF
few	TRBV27	CASSFAGDTEAFF
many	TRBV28	CASSLDQLGSTGELFF
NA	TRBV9	CASSGDSWEGGTDTQYF
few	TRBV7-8	CASSLGIEEGTDTQYF
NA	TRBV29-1	CSVSPRAVAYNEQFF
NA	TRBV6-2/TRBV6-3	CASSYGLAVGNEQFF
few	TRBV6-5	CASSYGRGAEQYF
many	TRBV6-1	CASREWTGANYGYTF
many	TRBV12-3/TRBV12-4	CASSPRAGGETQYF
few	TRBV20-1	CSASLGLGYEQYF
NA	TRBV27	CASSAGTSGSGDTQYF
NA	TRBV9	CASSAEAGGYNEQFF
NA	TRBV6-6	CASSYGGPRDEQYF
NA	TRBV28	CASMEVLANTGELFF
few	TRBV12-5	CASSDAGLQETQYF
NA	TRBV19	CASTLAGGPTDTQYF
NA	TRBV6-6	CASSWGQKETQYF
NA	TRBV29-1	CRGRWAGQSSYNEQFF
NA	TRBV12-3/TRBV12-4	CASSPVNTEAFF
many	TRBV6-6	CASSYSIGTPNEQFF
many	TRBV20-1	CSAAGGREYNEQFF
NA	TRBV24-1	CATSSWAQEETQYF
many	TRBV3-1	CASSQDPRGNTQYF
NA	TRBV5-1	CASSPIGYYEQYF
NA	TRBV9	CASSPWGGPAYNEQFF
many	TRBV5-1	CASSLETDEDTQYF
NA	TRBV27	CASTLAVRASNQPQHF
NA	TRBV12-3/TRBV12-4	CASSSPAPTYNEQFF
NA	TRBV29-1	CSVGGPGTSGTYNEQFF